This note documents a single T cell receptor beta chain sequence. Its specificity is not known. It was with unique molecular identifiers that the TCRbeta library was prepared. TCRdb processed the PCR reads anew with MiXCR; each CDR3 protein has one entry. Here the sample spans more than 90,000 distinct CDR3 sequences, about a tenth being singletons. Trimming at V came to 6 bases and at J to 0 bases, leaving 2 bases not matched to a gene. In germline, CDR1 is SGHVS, CDR2 FNYEAQ. This CDR3 is 13 amino acids long. The data stem from a study of T-cell reconstitution after alpha-beta-depleted transplantation in children. Study observations and caveats: Alpha-beta T cells present about two months after transplant were reported to originate from several hundred expanded graft clones. Newly produced T cells mostly accounted for T-cell counts and diversity one year post-transplant. After transplant, high TCRbeta diversity at day 60 in some patients arose from surviving recipient T cells and thymic progenitors.

V and J are TRBV7-6 and TRBJ2-7, with 7 bases lining up with TRBD1. The source of this sequence is a boy between 2 and 10 years old with acute lymphoblastic leukemia, due to receive a stem cell transplant. The sequencing used PBMCs, collected before TCRalphabeta/CD19-depleted stem cell transplant. The CDR3 nucleotides read TGTGCCAGCAGGGGGACAGACTCCTACGAGCAGTACTTC. It specifies CASRGTDSYEQYF.